The 4 T cell receptor beta chains below were found in one sample sequenced in a study of cytomegalovirus exposure and HLA in healthy donors. The PCR contained 60 Vbeta and 13 Jbeta primers. Using immunoSEQ multiplex PCR, the repertoire was profiled, and TCRdb retains in-frame clones only, with some absent. Of 150,000 or so clones in the sample, over 60% are singletons; the top ten hold roughly 5.8%. Sequences were obtained from PBMCs. Source of these receptors: a man aged 40-55 years in good health and CMV-seropositive.

V is TRBV7-8 and J is TRBJ2-1, with D unclear. The V end lost 2 bases, the J end lost 7 bases, and 18 bases lay between the germline ends. Germline CDR1 and CDR2: SGHVS and FQNEAQ. CDR3 length: 16 residues. This CDR3 is CASSLIPGPFTNEQFF. The CDR3 coding sequence is TGTGCCAGCAGCTTAATTCCGGGTCCATTTACAAATGAGCAGTTCTTC.

This chain links TRBV27 with TRBJ1-5; 9 nucleotides align to TRBD1. This CDR3 contains 19 residues. Germline CDR1 MNHEY, CDR2 SMNVEV (reference sequence). Germline trimming cut 5 bases from V and 1 base from J; bases unmatched to any gene: 15. For the CDR3, the DNA is TGTGCCAGCAGTCCCGAAACTCGGACAGGGGTCTGGAGCAATCAGCCCCAGCATTTT. Amino acids: CASSPETRTGVWSNQPQHF.

This sequence joins TRBV14 and TRBJ2-1; 8 bases are shared with TRBD2. V was pared by 9 bases and J by 2 bases, with 9 bases of the junction left unmatched. This CDR3 comprises 15 residues. Germline V gives CDR1 SGHDN, CDR2 FVKESK. CDR3 sequence (DNA): TGTGCCAGTTGCGGGGGGCCTTCTACCTACAATGAGCAGTTCTTC. The encoded protein is CASCGGPSTYNEQFF.

The chain is built from TRBV5-8 and TRBJ2-3, with D unresolved. Germline V gives CDR1 SGHTS, CDR2 YDEGEE. The V and J ends lost 3 bases and 14 bases respectively, with 13 bases between them. The CDR3 covers 11 residues. This CDR3 is CASSSGRTTYF. The DNA of the CDR3 is TGTGCCAGCAGCTCCGGCCGTACTACGTATTTT.